What follows are 29 T cell receptor beta chains derived from one specimen sequenced in a study of blood T cell repertoires in COVID-19. Sequencing used immunoSEQ multiplex PCR; TCRdb keeps in-frame clones, though not all of them. This table holds about 120,000 clones, around 80% found once. The source material was peripheral blood. All receptors derive from a man aged 25 to 40 with COVID-19, enrolled during active disease.

This rearrangement joins TRBV3-1 (or the pseudogene TRBV3-2) to TRBJ1-1; D perhaps matches TRBD1 (6 bases). V dropped 5 bases and J dropped 1 base, with 14 bases sitting between them. The CDR3 length is 15 residues. In germline, CDR1 is LGHDT, CDR2 YNNKEL (reference sequence). The CDR3 loop is CASSGTPGQNTEAFF. The DNA for the CDR3 is TGTGCCAGCAGCGGGACGCCGGGACAGAACACTGAAGCTTTCTTT.

V gene TRBV7-2 combines with J gene TRBJ1-2, with a weak D call TRBD1 (6 bases). The CDR3 is 15 residues long. CDR1 and CDR2 (germline): SGHTA, FQGNSA. Trimming took off 1 base at V and 0 bases at J, with 9 bases between the two ends. This chain's CDR3 is CASSLGRTANYGYTF. The CDR3 region has the DNA TGTGCCAGCAGCTTAGGACGGACAGCTAACTATGGCTACACCTTC.

The gene calls are TRBV11-3 and TRBJ2-7, with D perhaps TRBD1 (6 bases). CDR1 and CDR2 (germline): SGHNT, YENEEA. Trimming shortened V by 3 bases and J by 1 base, and 19 bases separated the two germline ends. The CDR3 covers 17 residues. The DNA of the CDR3 is TGTGCCAGCAGCTTCACTCTCCGGGACACCAAATCCTACGAGCAGTACTTC. Translating it yields CASSFTLRDTKSYEQYF.

For this clone: The sample has other DNA sequences that encode this CDR3 too. The chain uses TRBV28 and TRBJ2-2; 9 bases fit TRBD1. With V trimmed by 6 bases and J by 1 base, 6 bases remained unmatched. This CDR3 has 16 amino acids. The germline V gene encodes CDR1 MDHEN and CDR2 SYDVKM. This CDR3 reads CASSPTGQGNTGELFF. The CDR3 region has the DNA TGTGCCAGCAGCCCCACGGGACAGGGGAACACCGGGGAGCTGTTTTTT. Together with reference TRBV28 and TRBJ2-2, the CDR3 gives the full variable domain: DVKVTQSSRYLVKRTGEKVFLECVQDMDHENMFWYRQDPGLGLRLIYFSYDVKMKEKGDIPEGYSVSREKKERFSLILESASTNQTSMYLCASSPTGQGNTGELFFGEGSRLTVL.

V gene TRBV6-5 combines with J gene TRBJ2-3; TRBD2 matches 7 bases. Germline lookup yields CDR1 MNHEY and CDR2 SVGAGI. After removal of 5 bases from V and 0 bases from J, the junction contained 5 bases not matched to a gene. This CDR3 comprises 15 residues. Here the CDR3 DNA reads TGTGCCAGCAGTCGAAGCGGGGTTAGCACAGATACGCAGTATTTT. Translating gives CASSRSGVSTDTQYF.

This rearrangement joins TRBV29-1 to TRBJ1-1, with TRBD1 matching 8 bases. With 5 bases clipped from V and 0 bases from J, the junction kept 2 bases outside the gene matches. Germline lookup yields CDR1 SQVTM and CDR2 ANQGSEA. The CDR3 consists of 13 residues. The CDR3 DNA reads TGCAGCGTTCGGACAGGGATGAACACTGAAGCTTTCTTT. Its translation is CSVRTGMNTEAFF.

This clone came up once. This chain links TRBV12-3 or TRBV12-4 with TRBJ1-1, with 7 nucleotides matching TRBD1. With 4 bases clipped from V and 5 bases from J, the junction kept 1 base outside the gene matches. The CDR3 consists of 12 residues. The CDR3 loop is CASSSGGTEAFF. DNA of the CDR3: TGTGCCAGCAGTTCAGGGGGAACTGAAGCTTTCTTT.

The chain couples TRBV28 to TRBJ1-1; 7 bases map to TRBD1. V trimming: 4 bases; J trimming: 3 bases; junction bases outside the gene matches: 5. The CDR3 runs 14 residues. Germline CDR1 MDHEN, CDR2 SYDVKM. The CDR3 DNA is TGTGCCAGCAGTTCGACAGGGTTGTACACTGAAGCTTTCTTT. Protein product: CASSSTGLYTEAFF.

The chain is built from TRBV5-1 and TRBJ2-1; TRBD2 matches at 8 bases. V lost 4 bases and J lost 7; bases outside the gene matches: 4. CDR1 is SGHRS and CDR2 is YFSETQ in the germline V gene. The CDR3 sequence is 13 residues long. CDR3 sequence: CASSPTGGNEQFF. The CDR3 DNA follows: TGCGCCAGCAGCCCCACGGGAGGGAATGAGCAGTTCTTC.

The chain combines TRBV6-2 or TRBV6-3 with TRBJ1-2, with D perhaps TRBD1 (6 bases). Trimming stripped 5 bases from V and 3 bases from J, with 10 bases between. CDR1 is MNHEY and CDR2 is SVGEGT in the germline V gene. The CDR3 is 13 residues long. The CDR3 region has the DNA TGTGCCAGCAGTCCCCGACAGGACTATGGCTACACCTTC. Translated, it gives CASSPRQDYGYTF.

This rearrangement joins TRBV19 to TRBJ1-4; 9 positions match TRBD1. V gave up 9 bases and J gave up 4 bases; unmatched junction bases: 6. The CDR3 sequence is 14 residues long. CDR1 is LNHDA, CDR2 SQIVND, per germline (reference sequence). The CDR3 protein is CASTTTGGNEKLFF. The CDR3 DNA follows: TGTGCCAGCACCACGACAGGGGGTAATGAAAAACTGTTTTTT.

This clone has a handful of counts. V gene TRBV18 combines with J gene TRBJ2-2, with D tentatively TRBD2 (5 bases). CDR1 is KGHSH and CDR2 is LQKENI in the germline V gene. The CDR3 has 17 residues. Deletions cut 3 bases from V and 7 bases from J, with 21 bases between. CDR3 sequence reads: CASSPSAWTVRFGELFF. Here the CDR3 DNA reads TGTGCCAGCTCACCTAGCGCTTGGACTGTTCGCTTCGGGGAGCTGTTTTTT.

This chain links TRBV3-1 (or the pseudogene TRBV3-2) with TRBJ1-1; D unclear. The V gene lost 0 bases and the J gene lost 0 bases, with 11 bases spanning the gap. The CDR3 runs 16 residues. Germline V gene sequence: CDR1 LGHDT, CDR2 YNNKEL (reference sequence). The CDR3 is CASSQDSPTLNTEAFF. The CDR3 DNA is TGTGCCAGCAGCCAAGATAGTCCCACTCTGAACACTGAAGCTTTCTTT.

The DNA for the CDR3 is TGCGCCAGCAGTGAGTCAGGGAGGGTGAAAGATGGAAACACCATATATTTT. Translating it yields CASSESGRVKDGNTIYF. V gene TRBV10-1 combines with J gene TRBJ1-3; D remains ambiguous. Trimming pared 0 bases from V and 3 bases from J, leaving 15 bases between. Per germline, CDR1 WNHNN and CDR2 SYGVQD (reference sequence). This CDR3 is built from 17 residues.

This rearrangement joins TRBV28 to TRBJ2-4; a weak D match, TRBD1 (6 bases). The CDR3 contains 14 residues. Germline CDR1 and CDR2: MDHEN and SYDVKM. Trimming shortened V by 5 bases and J by 3 bases, and 11 bases separated the two germline ends. The CDR3 spells CASSHGQFKNIQYF. CDR3 DNA sequence: TGTGCCAGCAGTCACGGACAGTTCAAAAACATTCAGTACTTC.

The chain recombines TRBV5-6 with TRBJ2-3; possible D gene TRBD2, 5 bases. The germline V and J ends were trimmed by 0 bases and 1 base, with 12 bases remaining between them. This CDR3 has 16 amino acids. Germline CDR1 and CDR2: SGHDT and YYEEEE. CDR3 nucleotide sequence: TGTGCCAGCAGCTTGGGTGCGGGCCTACGCACAGATACGCAGTATTTT. Translating it yields CASSLGAGLRTDTQYF.

The J gene is TRBJ1-1, the V gene TRBV10-3, with D possibly matching TRBD1 (6 bases). The CDR3 contains 13 residues. The V end lost 6 bases, the J end lost 3 bases, and 11 bases lay between the germline ends. CDR1 is ENHRY, CDR2 SYGVKD, per germline. CDR3 sequence: CAISPTGHTEAFF. CDR3 nucleotides: TGTGCCATCAGCCCAACAGGGCACACTGAAGCTTTCTTT.

This clone was counted a single time. The rearrangement uses TRBV10-3 and TRBJ2-5; TRBD2 matches at 8 bases. The V gene's germline CDR1 is ENHRY and CDR2 SYGVKD. The CDR3 runs 15 residues. V gave up 5 bases and J gave up 4 bases; unmatched junction bases: 9. The CDR3 DNA reads TGTGCCATCAGTAATGAGGGACTAGTCCCAGAGACCCAGTACTTC. It yields the protein CAISNEGLVPETQYF.

V usage is TRBV11-1 and J usage is TRBJ2-5, with no clear D. The CDR3 sequence is 13 residues long. The V gene lost 2 bases and the J gene lost 7 bases, with 11 bases spanning the gap. Germline V gene data show CDR1 as SGHAT and CDR2 as FQDESV (reference sequence). CDR3 amino acids: CASSLNSLGTQYF. DNA of the CDR3: TGTGCCAGCAGCTTAAACTCCCTTGGGACCCAGTACTTC.

This clone was observed a handful of times. The rearrangement links TRBV7-9 to TRBJ1-2; D is unclear. The germline CDR1 and CDR2 sequences are SEHNR and FQNEAQ (reference sequence). Trimming shortened V by 8 bases and J by 0 bases, and 10 bases separated the two germline ends. The CDR3 runs to 13 residues. The DNA for the CDR3 is TGTGCCAGCCGCTCCTATCCTAACTATGGCTACACCTTC. Encoded protein: CASRSYPNYGYTF.

This chain joins TRBV18 and TRBJ1-1; D is ambiguous. V lost 1 base and J lost 1, with 7 bases in between. CDR3 length: 14 amino acids. Looked up from germline, CDR1 is KGHSH and CDR2 is LQKENI. CDR3 sequence (DNA): TGTGCCAGCTCACCACGTGGAGGGAACACTGAAGCTTTCTTT. This sequence encodes CASSPRGGNTEAFF.

This chain uses TRBV14 with TRBJ1-2, with D perhaps TRBD1 (5 bases). The V gene's germline CDR1 is SGHDN and CDR2 FVKESK. The CDR3 sequence is 16 residues long. V lost 3 bases and J lost 4, with 18 bases in between. This chain's CDR3 is CASSQFTWEGFYGYTF. CDR3 in DNA: TGTGCCAGCAGCCAGTTTACATGGGAGGGGTTCTATGGCTACACCTTC.

This clone showed up just a few times. The CDR3 DNA reads as TGTGCCAGCAGCAGTACGGGGGGCGGCACCGGGGAGCTGTTTTTT. This encodes CASSSTGGGTGELFF. The rearrangement joins TRBV5-6 to TRBJ2-2, with a tentative D call TRBD2 (7 bases). CDR3 length equals 15 residues. From germline, CDR1 is SGHDT and CDR2 YYEEEE. V was shortened by 4 bases and J by 4 bases, with 14 bases between the two germline ends.

The V and J genes are TRBV4-1 and TRBJ1-2; D gene unclear. The V and J ends lost 2 bases and 2 bases respectively, with 18 bases between them. The length of the CDR3 is 17 residues. Per germline, CDR1 MGHRA and CDR2 YSYEKL. This CDR3 reads CASSQSLATMANYGYTF. In DNA form, the CDR3 reads TGCGCCAGCAGCCAATCCCTGGCGACTATGGCAAACTATGGCTACACCTTC.

The chain couples TRBV6-2 or TRBV6-3 to TRBJ2-1; 9 bases match TRBD1. Germline lookup yields CDR1 MNHEY and CDR2 SVGEGT. This CDR3 spans 14 amino acids. The V segment lost 4 bases and the J segment 9 bases; nucleotides outside the gene matches: 7. The CDR3 spells CASSWTGAGAEQFF. CDR3 coding DNA: TGTGCCAGCAGTTGGACAGGGGCTGGGGCTGAGCAGTTCTTC.

This clone has only a few counts. The chain has TRBV18 and TRBJ2-5, with D possibly TRBD1 on 5 matching bases. Trimming left V 1 base short and J 4 bases short, with 13 bases between. The germline gives CDR1 KGHSH, CDR2 LQKENI. This CDR3 has 15 residues. The CDR3 DNA sequence: TGTGCCAGCTCACCACAATCGACAGAAACAGAGACCCAGTACTTC. The encoded protein is CASSPQSTETETQYF.

V and J are TRBV7-2 and TRBJ1-2, with 10 bases that match TRBD1. Germline V CDR1 and CDR2: SGHTA, FQGNSA. The CDR3 is 14 amino acids. J gave up 6 bases and V 5 bases, and 6 bases lay outside the gene matches. In nucleotides, the CDR3 is TGTGCCAGCAGCCCCCGGACAGGGGGAGATGGCTACACCTTC. Translated: CASSPRTGGDGYTF.

V is TRBV18 and J is TRBJ2-5; a possible D gene is TRBD2 (5 bases). The CDR3 loop spans 14 amino acids. Germline CDR1 reads KGHSH; CDR2 reads LQKENI. V was pared by 4 bases and J by 5 bases, with 14 bases between. Here the CDR3 reads CASSQDGEWETQYF. The CDR3 coding sequence is TGTGCCAGCTCACAAGACGGGGAGTGGGAGACCCAGTACTTC.

The gene calls are TRBV28 and TRBJ1-1; D is ambiguous. Germline values: CDR1 MDHEN, CDR2 SYDVKM. This CDR3 comprises 16 residues. V gave up 3 bases and J gave up 1 base, with 15 bases separating them. The DNA of the CDR3 is TGTGCCAGCAGTTTGAGATTAGTGAGTTCGAACACTGAAGCTTTCTTT. As protein: CASSLRLVSSNTEAFF.